Described below is a single TCR beta chain sequence and its context. The source of the sample is a study of blood T cell repertoires in COVID-19. On the study more broadly: The United States, Italy and Spain provided the acute and convalescent COVID-19 samples. The cDNA or gDNA used as material had been derived from T cells, B-cell-depleted T cells, or PBMCs.

The CDR3 covers 15 residues. V dropped 5 bases and J dropped 10 bases, with 23 bases sitting between them. Germline CDR1 and CDR2: LGHDT and YNNKEL (reference sequence). As originally analysed: Amplification of reference gene primers was used by the study to estimate nucleated cell counts. Repertoires were generated with immunoSEQ multiplex PCR, while TCRdb's copy carries only in-frame clones and drops some. The D gene and trimming were derived from the DNA, and the V and J assignments and clone size from that table. The sample yields 350,000 to 400,000 clones, around 90% seen once. The rearrangement links TRBV3-1 (or the pseudogene TRBV3-2) to TRBJ2-5, with a possible D match to TRBD2 (6 bases). Sequencing was performed on peripheral blood. The sequence was collected from a man aged 18 to 30 with active or convalescent COVID-19. CDR3 amino acids: CASSYPLRDISDQYF. In DNA form, the CDR3 reads TGTGCCAGCAGCTATCCTTTGCGGGATATAAGCGACCAGTACTTC.